The rows below give T cell receptor beta chains drawn from one sample of a study of cytomegalovirus exposure and HLA in healthy donors. Libraries were prepared by immunoSEQ multiplex PCR; TCRdb keeps only in-frame clonotypes and omits some of them. The sample table sets out 150,000 to 200,000 clones. The material sequenced was PBMCs. The source is a man younger than 45 in good health and CMV-seronegative. Both conserved end residues are part of each CDR3. The order of the fields is D gene, J gene, V gene, CDR3 protein, CDR3 DNA. A D gene is named only where the DNA matches it firmly.

D: .; J: TRBJ2-7; V: TRBV30; CDR3: CAWSVDSSYEQYF; DNA: TGTGCCTGGAGTGTAGACAGCTCCTACGAGCAGTACTTC
D: .; J: TRBJ1-1; V: TRBV4-2; CDR3: CASSQSYSPEAFF; DNA: TGTGCCAGCAGCCAATCGTATAGCCCTGAAGCTTTCTTT
D: TRBD1; J: TRBJ1-1; V: TRBV7-6; CDR3: CASSRTGAGTEAFF; DNA: TGTGCCAGCAGCCGAACAGGGGCAGGAACTGAAGCTTTCTTT
D: TRBD2; J: TRBJ2-1; V: TRBV28; CDR3: CASNPLADSYNEQFF; DNA: TGTGCCAGCAACCCACTAGCGGACTCCTACAATGAGCAGTTCTTC
D: TRBD1; J: TRBJ2-5; V: TRBV19; CDR3: CASSIDRDRQETQYF; DNA: TGTGCCAGTAGTATCGACAGGGACCGTCAAGAGACCCAGTACTTC
D: .; J: TRBJ2-3; V: TRBV9; CDR3: CASMSLPDTQYF; DNA: TGTGCCAGCATGTCCCTTCCAGATACGCAGTATTTT
D: .; J: TRBJ2-3; V: TRBV5-1; CDR3: CASSPEGWSTDTQYF; DNA: TGCGCCAGCAGCCCCGAGGGTTGGAGCACAGATACGCAGTATTTT
D: TRBD2; J: TRBJ2-1; V: TRBV7-9; CDR3: CASSRIAGGHDDYNEQFF; DNA: TGTGCCAGCAGCCGGATAGCGGGAGGGCATGATGACTACAATGAGCAGTTCTTC
D: .; J: TRBJ1-2; V: TRBV28; CDR3: CASSSYRDTFYGHTF; DNA: TGTGCCAGCAGTTCGTACCGGGACACTTTCTATGGCCACACCTTC
D: .; J: TRBJ1-4; V: TRBV4-2; CDR3: CASSQEPGRGEKLFF; DNA: TGTGCCAGCAGCCAAGAACCGGGGAGAGGAGAAAAACTGTTTTTT
D: TRBD1; J: TRBJ1-2; V: TRBV7-2; CDR3: CASSPLGTGAGGYTF; DNA: TGTGCCAGCAGCCCTCTAGGGACAGGGGCCGGTGGCTACACCTTC
D: .; J: TRBJ1-2; V: TRBV4-3; CDR3: CASSQEPGQYYGYTF; DNA: TGCGCCAGCAGCCAAGAGCCAGGGCAGTACTATGGCTACACCTTC
D: .; J: TRBJ2-1; V: TRBV6-5; CDR3: CASSLRDINYNEQFF; DNA: TGTGCCAGCAGCCTACGGGACATCAATTACAATGAGCAGTTCTTC
D: .; J: TRBJ1-2; V: TRBV2; CDR3: CASRNGGGKLYFNYGYTF; DNA: TGTGCCAGCAGAAACGGGGGGGGCAAACTCTACTTTAACTATGGCTACACCTTC
D: TRBD1; J: TRBJ1-2; V: TRBV27; CDR3: CATGQGAFTGSGYTF; DNA: TGTGCCACCGGACAGGGGGCTTTCACGGGGAGTGGCTACACCTTC
D: TRBD1; J: TRBJ1-2; V: TRBV9; CDR3: CASSGTGGSGYTF; DNA: TGTGCCAGCAGCGGAACAGGGGGCAGCGGCTACACCTTC
D: TRBD2; J: TRBJ2-7; V: TRBV28; CDR3: CASSLEGDSGRDRVRF; DNA: TGTGCCAGCAGTTTAGAGGGAGATAGCGGGAGGGACCGGGTTCGTTTC
D: TRBD1; J: TRBJ2-3; V: TRBV9; CDR3: CASSGDRTSTDTQYF; DNA: TGTGCCAGCAGCGGGGACAGGACTAGCACAGATACGCAGTATTTT
D: TRBD1; J: TRBJ1-5; V: TRBV19; CDR3: CASRQGYWLSNQPQHF; DNA: TGTGCCAGCCGACAGGGGTACTGGTTGAGCAATCAGCCCCAGCATTTT
D: TRBD1; J: TRBJ1-2; V: TRBV30; CDR3: CAWSRTGDYGYTF; DNA: TGTGCCTGGAGCCGGACAGGGGACTATGGCTACACCTTC
D: .; J: TRBJ1-4; V: TRBV6-5; CDR3: CASSSHLDSLGKLFF; DNA: TGTGCCAGCAGTTCCCACTTGGACAGCCTAGGGAAACTGTTTTTT
D: .; J: TRBJ2-1; V: TRBV4-2; CDR3: CASSPDTSSYNEQFF; DNA: TGTGCCAGCAGCCCCGACACGAGCTCCTACAATGAGCAGTTCTTC
D: .; J: TRBJ2-5; V: TRBV7-9; CDR3: CASSLGGGPGGDQETQYF; DNA: TGTGCCAGCAGCTTAGGGGGGGGCCCGGGCGGCGACCAAGAGACCCAGTACTTC
D: .; J: TRBJ1-6; V: TRBV2; CDR3: CATVVRGNSPLHF; DNA: TGTGCCACCGTCGTCCGGGGAAATTCACCCCTCCACTTT
D: .; J: TRBJ1-2; V: TRBV2; CDR3: CASRADSYLNYGYTF; DNA: TGTGCCAGCAGGGCCGACAGCTACCTTAACTATGGCTACACCTTC
D: TRBD2; J: TRBJ2-1; V: TRBV5-6; CDR3: CASSFGLAAEQFF; DNA: TGTGCCAGCAGCTTCGGACTAGCGGCTGAGCAGTTCTTC
D: TRBD1; J: TRBJ2-2; V: TRBV29-1; CDR3: CSCDRGNTGELFF; DNA: TGCAGCTGCGACAGGGGAAACACCGGGGAGCTGTTTTTT
D: TRBD2; J: TRBJ2-2; V: TRBV27; CDR3: CASSLFVLAGTNTGELFF; DNA: TGTGCCAGCAGTTTATTTGTACTAGCGGGGACGAACACCGGGGAGCTGTTTTTT
D: .; J: TRBJ1-1; V: TRBV27; CDR3: CASSPGDSKGTEAFF; DNA: TGTGCCAGCAGTCCTGGGGACTCCAAGGGCACTGAAGCTTTCTTT
D: .; J: TRBJ2-5; V: TRBV5-1; CDR3: CASNRRSPGEETQYF; DNA: TGCGCCAGCAACCGGCGGAGTCCAGGGGAAGAGACCCAGTACTTC
D: TRBD2; J: TRBJ2-7; V: TRBV25-1; CDR3: CASSAGGSSYEQYF; DNA: TGTGCCAGCAGTGCCGGGGGGAGCTCCTACGAGCAGTACTTC
D: TRBD2; J: TRBJ2-3; V: TRBV4-2; CDR3: CASSLGLAELTDTQYF; DNA: TGTGCCAGCAGCCTGGGACTAGCGGAGCTCACAGATACGCAGTATTTT
D: .; J: TRBJ2-3; V: TRBV30; CDR3: CAWSGGGTQYF; DNA: TGTGCCTGGAGTGGAGGCGGTACGCAGTATTTT
D: TRBD1; J: TRBJ1-2; V: TRBV5-4; CDR3: CASSLAGRGPGGYTF; DNA: TGTGCCAGCAGCTTGGCCGGCAGGGGGCCAGGTGGCTACACCTTC
D: TRBD1; J: TRBJ1-3; V: TRBV29-1; CDR3: CSAIGQGSGNTIYF; DNA: TGCAGCGCCATCGGACAGGGCTCTGGAAACACCATATATTTT
D: .; J: TRBJ2-7; V: TRBV4-2; CDR3: CASSQISGPSSEQYF; DNA: TGTGCCAGCAGCCAAATCTCAGGGCCATCTTCCGAGCAGTACTTC